This T cell receptor beta chain is from a study of blood T cell repertoires in COVID-19. The method was immunoSEQ multiplex PCR; TCRdb's version includes in-frame clones alone and lacks a portion of them. The sample includes about 190,000 clones, around four fifths seen only once; the top ten take less than 20%. Germline CDR1 and CDR2: LGHDT and YNNKEL (reference sequence). This CDR3 is 14 amino acids long. V lost 0 bases and J 5 bases, leaving 10 bases between the germline ends. The chain is built from TRBV3-1 (or the pseudogene TRBV3-2) and TRBJ2-5; D is uncertain. Sequences were obtained from peripheral blood. This receptor was taken from a human donor in a cohort sampled during active COVID-19. The CDR3 sequence is CASSQDHALETQYF. In DNA, the CDR3 is TGTGCCAGCAGCCAAGATCACGCGCTCGAGACCCAGTACTTC.